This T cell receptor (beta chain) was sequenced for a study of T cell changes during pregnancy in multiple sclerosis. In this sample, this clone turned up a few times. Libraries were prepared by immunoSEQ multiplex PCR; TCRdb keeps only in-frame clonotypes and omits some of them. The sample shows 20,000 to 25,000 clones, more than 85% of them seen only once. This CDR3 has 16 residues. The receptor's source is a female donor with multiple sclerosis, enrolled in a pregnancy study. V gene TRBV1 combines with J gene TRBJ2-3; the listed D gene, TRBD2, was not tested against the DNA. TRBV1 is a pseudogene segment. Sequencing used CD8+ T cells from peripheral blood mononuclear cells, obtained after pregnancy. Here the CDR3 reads CTSSQVPAGGPDTQYF. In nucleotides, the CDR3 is TGCACCAGCAGCCAAGTTCCAGCGGGAGGCCCAGATACGCAGTATTTT.